This T cell receptor beta chain derives from a study of blood T cell repertoires in COVID-19. Study in general: Specimens from acute and convalescent COVID-19 originated in the United States, Italy and Spain. Sources were T cells, B-cell-depleted T cells, or PBMCs; the material itself was cDNA or gDNA.

CDR1 is LNHDA and CDR2 is SQIVND in the germline V gene (reference sequence). The CDR3 runs to 16 residues. The V segment lost 2 bases and the J segment 2 bases; nucleotides outside the gene matches: 4. Original methodology: Amplified reference gene primers provided the basis for estimating nucleated cell counts. Sequenced by immunoSEQ multiplex PCR; TCRdb stores in-frame clones only, minus some. That table is the source of V, J and clone size, and D and trimming were worked out from the DNA. Of 200,000 to 300,000 clones in the sample, 80% to 95% are singletons; the top ten hold around 0.86%. This TCR came from a man between 25 and 39 years old with COVID-19, enrolled during active disease. The material sequenced was peripheral blood. The chain combines TRBV19 with TRBJ2-1; 9 bases map to TRBD1. The CDR3 sequence: CASSIPGQGPYNEQFF. Here the CDR3 DNA reads TGTGCCAGTAGTATACCGGGACAGGGCCCCTACAATGAGCAGTTCTTC. Drawing the rest from reference TRBV19 and TRBJ2-1, the complete variable domain is DGGITQSPKYLFRKEGQNVTLSCEQNLNHDAMYWYRQDPGQGLRLIYYSQIVNDFQKGDIAEGYSVSREKKESFPLTVTSAQKNPTAFYLCASSIPGQGPYNEQFFGPGTRLTVL.